One and the same sample provided the 22 T cell receptor beta chains below, sequenced in a study of shared clonotypes between healthy human individuals. Sequencing used immunoSEQ multiplex PCR; TCRdb keeps in-frame clones, though not all of them. The table shows about a million clones, with 65% to 75% occurring only once. Input material: memory CD4+ T cells sorted from blood. Indicated subset: CD45RA-negative fraction. Receptor source: a man younger than 35 in good health.

This chain joins TRBV4-2 and TRBJ2-5, with 10 positions matching TRBD2. Germline loops: CDR1 LGHNA, CDR2 YNFKEQ. CDR3 size: 18 residues. J was trimmed by 2 bases and V by 0 bases; bases with no gene match: 9. The CDR3 protein is CASSQDRLAGETQETQYF. The CDR3 DNA reads as TGTGCCAGCAGCCAAGATCGGCTAGCGGGAGAAACTCAAGAGACCCAGTACTTC.

The chain has TRBV4-1 and TRBJ1-5; possible D gene TRBD1, 6 bases. The CDR3 is 13 amino acids. Germline CDR1 reads MGHRA; CDR2 reads YSYEKL. Trimming left V 4 bases short and J 5 bases short, with 9 bases between. Here the CDR3 reads CASSLRTDQPQHF. The CDR3 DNA reads TGCGCCAGCAGCCTAAGGACAGATCAGCCCCAGCATTTT.

The chain uses TRBV4-3 and TRBJ2-1; perhaps TRBD2 as D (6 bases). CDR1 LGHNA and CDR2 YSLEER come from the germline V gene. This CDR3 is built from 15 residues. Between the trimmed V and J ends, which lost 0 bases and 5 bases, there was a span of 11 bases. The chain's CDR3 is CASSQEGDWNNEQFF. The CDR3 DNA reads as TGCGCCAGCAGCCAAGAGGGGGACTGGAACAATGAGCAGTTCTTC.

The chain is built from TRBV9 and TRBJ2-7; D is unresolved. This CDR3 contains 15 residues. The V gene's germline CDR1 is SGDLS and CDR2 YYNGEE. The V end was cut by 4 bases, the J end by 0 bases, with 14 bases between. The CDR3 sequence is CASSPQRAFSYEQYF. CDR3 in DNA: TGTGCCAGCAGCCCACAGCGCGCTTTCTCCTACGAGCAGTACTTC. The variable domain in full, with the rest retrieved from reference TRBV9 and TRBJ2-7, is DSGVTQTPKHLITATGQRVTLRCSPRSGDLSVYWYQQSLDQGLQFLIQYYNGEERAKGNILERFSAQQFPDLHSELNLSSLELGDSALYFCASSPQRAFSYEQYFGPGTRLTVT.

This rearrangement joins TRBV7-9 to TRBJ2-7, with unresolved D. The germline V gene has CDR1 SEHNR and CDR2 FQNEAQ (reference sequence). V lost 2 bases and J lost 0, with 8 bases in between. There are 14 residues in the CDR3. The CDR3 is CASSLQELSYEQYF. CDR3 in DNA: TGTGCCAGCAGCTTACAGGAGCTCTCCTACGAGCAGTACTTC.

About this clone: Other DNA sequences within the sample encode an identical CDR3. The rearrangement uses TRBV6-6 and TRBJ2-7; D is uncertain. The CDR3 contains 11 residues. Looked up from germline, CDR1 is MNHNY and CDR2 is SVGAGI (reference sequence). V dropped 2 bases and J dropped 5 bases, with 4 bases sitting between them. The DNA for the CDR3 is TGTGCCAGCAGTTACAGGGACGAGCAGTACTTC. Its translation: CASSYRDEQYF.

This clone was detected once. The chain has TRBV25-1 and TRBJ2-1, with TRBD2 as a possible D gene (5 bases). V dropped 2 bases and J dropped 4 bases, with 12 bases sitting between them. CDR1 is MGHDK, CDR2 SYGVNS, per germline. The CDR3 has 15 residues. The CDR3 loop reads CASSETGVRYNEQFF. The DNA for the CDR3 is TGTGCCAGCAGTGAAACCGGGGTCCGATACAATGAGCAGTTCTTC.

The rearrangement uses TRBV19 and TRBJ2-7, with D possibly matching TRBD1 (6 bases). Trimming removed 3 bases from V and 2 bases from J, with 17 bases in between. Germline V gene sequence: CDR1 LNHDA, CDR2 SQIVND (reference sequence). This CDR3 has 16 residues. The DNA for the CDR3 is TGTGCCAGTAGTATTAATTTCGGCAGGGGTGCCTACGAGCAGTACTTC. It encodes CASSINFGRGAYEQYF.

The V and J genes are TRBV7-2 and TRBJ2-3; D uncertain. V was pared by 6 bases and J by 4 bases, with 14 bases between. Looked up from germline, CDR1 is SGHTA and CDR2 is FQGNSA. The CDR3 extends over 14 amino acids. CDR3 protein: CASRRRVTADTQYF. The CDR3 nucleotides are TGTGCCAGCAGGCGAAGAGTGACTGCAGATACGCAGTATTTT.

This chain connects TRBV5-4 to TRBJ2-7; D possibly corresponds to TRBD2 (5 bases). The CDR3 consists of 16 residues. Trimming cost V 0 bases and J 0 bases, with 13 bases left between them. CDR1 and CDR2 (germline): SGHNT, YYREEE (reference sequence). CDR3: CASSLGGSTSSYEQYF. The CDR3 DNA follows: TGTGCCAGCAGCTTGGGTGGGTCTACTAGCTCCTACGAGCAGTACTTC.

The chain has TRBV2 and TRBJ1-5, with D tentatively TRBD1 (5 bases). Germline lookup yields CDR1 SNHLY and CDR2 FYNNEI. The CDR3 is 13 amino acids. V dropped 3 bases and J dropped 7 bases, with 10 bases sitting between them. The CDR3: CASSDGGKQPQHF. The CDR3 DNA follows: TGTGCCAGCAGTGATGGGGGGAAACAGCCCCAGCATTTT.

The rearrangement uses TRBV2 and TRBJ2-3; unclear D gene. The germline gives CDR1 SNHLY, CDR2 FYNNEI. This CDR3 is 17 amino acids long. V was trimmed by 4 bases and J by 1 base, leaving 18 bases between them. The CDR3 loop reads CASSGGLRGVGTDTQYF. CDR3 bases: TGTGCCAGCAGTGGTGGGTTACGAGGAGTGGGCACAGATACGCAGTATTTT.

Comment on this clone: Other DNA sequences in this specimen translate into the identical CDR3. V gene TRBV7-9 combines with J gene TRBJ1-1, with D hard to call. The length of the CDR3 is 12 residues. The V gene lost 5 bases and the J gene lost 0 bases, with 4 bases spanning the gap. Germline CDR1 and CDR2: SEHNR and FQNEAQ (reference sequence). The CDR3 reads CASSLLNTEAFF. CDR3 DNA sequence: TGTGCCAGCAGCCTCCTGAACACTGAAGCTTTCTTT.

J is TRBJ2-2 and V is TRBV5-6; 12 nucleotides align to TRBD2. Germline CDR1 reads SGHDT; CDR2 reads YYEEEE. With V trimmed by 5 bases and J by 2 bases, 4 bases remained unmatched. The CDR3 is 16 amino acids. CDR3 sequence (DNA): TGTGCCAGCAGATGGACTAGCGGGACCAACACCGGGGAGCTGTTTTTT. Translation: CASRWTSGTNTGELFF.

The V and J genes are TRBV5-1 and TRBJ2-5, with D perhaps matching TRBD2 (5 bases). V was cut by 1 base and J by 1 base, with 8 bases left in between. This CDR3 is 14 amino acids long. Looked up from germline, CDR1 is SGHRS and CDR2 is YFSETQ. The CDR3 spells CASSLRSGQETQYF. The DNA of the CDR3 is TGCGCCAGCAGCTTGAGGAGCGGCCAAGAGACCCAGTACTTC.

This clone was counted between two and nine times. The rearrangement joins TRBV7-3 to TRBJ2-3; TRBD1 or TRBD2 may be the D gene (5 bases each). Germline CDR1 SGHTA, CDR2 FQGTGA. V lost 5 bases and J 6 bases, leaving 21 bases between the germline ends. This CDR3 has 16 amino acids. The CDR3 loop reads CASSPRGPLNPDTQYF. The CDR3 nucleotides are TGTGCCAGCAGCCCCCGGGGCCCTTTGAACCCTGATACGCAGTATTTT. Combining the CDR3 with reference TRBV7-3 and TRBJ2-3 gives the whole variable domain GAGVSQTPSNKVTEKGKYVELRCDPISGHTALYWYRQSLGQGPEFLIYFQGTGAADDSGLPNDRFFAVRPEGSVSTLKIQRTERGDSAVYLCASSPRGPLNPDTQYFGPGTRLTVL.

This clone was found a few times. This rearrangement joins TRBV19 to TRBJ2-3, with D unclear. CDR1 is LNHDA, CDR2 SQIVND, per germline (reference sequence). The CDR3 is made up of 11 amino acids. The V end was cut by 7 bases, the J end by 2 bases, with 4 bases between. The CDR3 nucleotides are TGTGCCAGTACGAACACAGATACGCAGTATTTT. This gives the protein CASTNTDTQYF.

The rearrangement joins TRBV11-3 to TRBJ2-3, with 13 bases that match TRBD2. Germline V gives CDR1 SGHNT, CDR2 YENEEA. V trimming: 5 bases; J trimming: 4 bases; junction bases outside the gene matches: 6. This CDR3 is built from 16 residues. Here the CDR3 reads CASSPRTSGSSDTQYF. The CDR3 bases are TGTGCCAGCAGCCCTCGGACTAGCGGGAGCTCAGATACGCAGTATTTT.

The chain links TRBV27 to TRBJ1-5; 7 bases are a match to TRBD1. Per the germline V gene, CDR1 is MNHEY and CDR2 is SMNVEV (reference sequence). V trimming: 5 bases; J trimming: 5 bases; junction bases outside the gene matches: 3. This CDR3 region has 13 residues. Here the CDR3 reads CASSRQGDQPQHF. The DNA of the CDR3 is TGTGCCAGCAGTCGACAGGGAGATCAGCCCCAGCATTTT.

This chain joins TRBV7-9 and TRBJ2-1; perhaps TRBD2 as D (6 bases). This CDR3 region has 14 residues. From germline, CDR1 is SEHNR and CDR2 FQNEAQ (reference sequence). Trimming left V 5 bases short and J 1 base short, with 9 bases between. The CDR3 bases are TGTGCCAGCAGCCCCGGGGGTTCCTACAATGAGCAGTTCTTC. It specifies CASSPGGSYNEQFF. The complete variable domain, with remaining parts taken from reference TRBV7-9 and TRBJ2-1, reads DTGVSQNPRHKITKRGQNVTFRCDPISEHNRLYWYRQTLGQGPEFLTYFQNEAQLEKSRLLSDRFSAERPKGSFSTLEIQRTEQGDSAMYLCASSPGGSYNEQFFGPGTRLTVL.

As to this clone: Additional DNA sequences in this sample encode the identical CDR3. The chain couples TRBV6-5 to TRBJ2-6; D is ambiguous. CDR3 length: 14 amino acids. Trimming pared 2 bases from V and 1 base from J, leaving 3 bases between. Germline V gene lookup returns CDR1 MNHEY and CDR2 SVGAGI. The CDR3 protein is CASSYGSGANVLTF. In nucleotides, the CDR3 is TGTGCCAGCAGTTACGGGTCTGGGGCCAACGTCCTGACTTTC.

The chain uses TRBV5-4 and TRBJ2-1, with 14 bases that match TRBD2. Germline V lookup: CDR1 SGHNT, CDR2 YYREEE (reference sequence). V trimming: 5 bases; J trimming: 4 bases; junction bases outside the gene matches: 11. The CDR3 covers 18 residues. The CDR3 region is CASRDGTSGRGGYNEQFF. CDR3 in DNA: TGTGCCAGCAGGGATGGGACTAGCGGGAGAGGGGGATACAATGAGCAGTTCTTC.